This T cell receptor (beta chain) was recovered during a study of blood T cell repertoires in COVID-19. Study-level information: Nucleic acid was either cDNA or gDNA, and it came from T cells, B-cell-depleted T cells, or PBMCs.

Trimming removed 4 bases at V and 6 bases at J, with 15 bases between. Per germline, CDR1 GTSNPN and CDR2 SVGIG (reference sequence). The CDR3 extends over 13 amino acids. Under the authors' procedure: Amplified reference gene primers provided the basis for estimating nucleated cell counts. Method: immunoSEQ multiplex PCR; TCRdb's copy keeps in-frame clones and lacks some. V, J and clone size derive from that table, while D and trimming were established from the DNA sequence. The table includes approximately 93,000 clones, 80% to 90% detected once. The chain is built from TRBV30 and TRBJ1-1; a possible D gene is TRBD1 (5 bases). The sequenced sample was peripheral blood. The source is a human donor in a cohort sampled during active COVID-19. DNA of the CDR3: TGTGCCTGGACCAAACGCGGGGGGGCTGAAGCTTTCTTT. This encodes CAWTKRGGAEAFF.